Listed below are T cell receptor beta chains from one sample, sequenced in a study of liver allograft versus peripheral blood T cells. TCRdb reprocessed the reads with MiXCR, giving one entry per CDR3 protein. The repertoire includes 3,400 or so distinct CDR3 sequences, less than 15% of them detected once, and approximately 3.3% sits in the top ten. These receptors all come from a human patient who had a liver transplant. Some T cells may be the graft donor's. Both conserved end residues are part of each CDR3. D genes are given only for firm matches. Size is stated for part of the rows, as once, few or many counts, or as a class when the clone is expanded.

cdr3_length j_call v_call d_call clone_size cdr3_nt cdr3_aa
15 TRBJ1-1 TRBV6-6 TRBD1 medium-sized TGTGCCAGCAGCCCCCGGGACAGGGACGGTCGGACAGCTTTCTTT CASSPRDRDGRTAFF
12 TRBJ2-7 TRBV5-6 - medium-sized TGTGCCAGCAGCTTGATTGGTGACGAGCAGTACTTC CASSLIGDEQYF
15 TRBJ2-7 TRBV5-6 TRBD1 - TGTGCCAGCAGCTCCCAAGGGGGCGAAAACTACGAGCAGTACTTC CASSSQGGENYEQYF
14 TRBJ2-7 TRBV6-1 TRBD1 medium-sized TGTGCCAGCAGCGCCGGACAGGGGGCCTACGAGCAGTACTTC CASSAGQGAYEQYF
16 TRBJ1-6 TRBV5-6 - - TGTGCCAGCAGCTTGTTTGGCGGGGGCAATAATTCACCCCTCCACTTT CASSLFGGGNNSPLHF
16 TRBJ2-7 TRBV10-3 TRBD1 many TGTGCCATCAGTGAGCCGCCCGGGACAGGGGGGGACGAGCAGTACTTC CAISEPPGTGGDEQYF
16 TRBJ1-5 TRBV5-5 - medium-sized TGTGCCAGCAGCTTGGAGTCCTGGGGAGGCAATCAGCCCCAGCATTTT CASSLESWGGNQPQHF
14 TRBJ2-7 TRBV6-6 TRBD1 medium-sized TGTGCCAGCAGAAGACAGGGTAATTGGGACGAGCAGTACTTC CASRRQGNWDEQYF
16 TRBJ1-5 TRBV5-6 TRBD1 - TGTGCCAGCAGCTTGGGCACAGGGGCATGGAATCAGCCCCAGCATTTT CASSLGTGAWNQPQHF
17 TRBJ1-2 TRBV19 - large TGTGCCAGTAGTATAGCGGCAGCGAATATAGGGGGATATGGCTACACCTTC CASSIAAANIGGYGYTF
14 TRBJ2-5 TRBV9 - medium-sized TGTGCCAGCAGCGTAGAAACAGGGTGGGAGACCCAGTACTTC CASSVETGWETQYF
15 TRBJ2-5 TRBV18 - medium-sized TGTGCCAGCTCACCGGGCCTGAGCTTTCAAGAGACCCAGTACTTC CASSPGLSFQETQYF
15 TRBJ1-1 TRBV7-9 - medium-sized TGTGCCAGCAGCTTAGCCTCAGGAGCGAACACTGAAGCTTTCTTT CASSLASGANTEAFF
13 TRBJ1-1 TRBV6-2/TRBV6-3 TRBD1 large TGTGCCAGCAGAAGGACAGGGCCCACTGAAGCTTTCTTT CASRRTGPTEAFF
16 TRBJ2-6 TRBV29-1 - - TGCAGCGTTGGGGGGTTTGGGGGCCGCGGAGACAACGTCCTGACTTTC CSVGGFGGRGDNVLTF
14 TRBJ2-1 TRBV27 TRBD2 medium-sized TGTGCCAGCAGTGTAAAGACTAGCTTGGATGAGCAGTTCTTC CASSVKTSLDEQFF
14 TRBJ1-4 TRBV30 TRBD1 medium-sized TGTGCCTGGATTCCGGACAGGGGAAGCGAAAAACTGTTTTTT CAWIPDRGSEKLFF
12 TRBJ1-4 TRBV28 - - TGTGCCAGTCGACGGGGTAATGAAAAACTGTTTTTT CASRRGNEKLFF
14 TRBJ2-7 TRBV12-3/TRBV12-4 - - TGTGCCAGCAGTTTGTACAGCGGGCGGGGAGAGCAGTACTTC CASSLYSGRGEQYF
13 TRBJ1-6 TRBV7-9 - many TGTGCCAGCAGCACACGGACGACGGTAACCCTCCACTTT CASSTRTTVTLHF
15 TRBJ2-3 TRBV7-3 TRBD1 few TGTGCCAGCAGCTTAGGAGGACAGGGTGTGGATACGCAGTATTTT CASSLGGQGVDTQYF
15 TRBJ2-7 TRBV5-6 TRBD2 few TGTGCCAGCAGTGGGACTAGCGGGGTTACCTACGAGCAGTACTTC CASSGTSGVTYEQYF
15 TRBJ2-7 TRBV2 TRBD1 - TGTGCCAGCAGGGACTTGGACAGGGGTACGGTCGAGCAGTACTTC CASRDLDRGTVEQYF
13 TRBJ2-3 TRBV11-3 - few TGTGCCAGCGGTCAGCCGGGCACAGATACGCAGTATTTT CASGQPGTDTQYF
13 TRBJ1-1 TRBV28 - medium-sized TGTGCGACACGTGGCCAAAGGGACACTGAAGCTTTCTTT CATRGQRDTEAFF
12 TRBJ2-3 TRBV24-1 - medium-sized TGTGCCACCAGTGAAAGGGGGGGTACGCAGTATTTT CATSERGGTQYF
15 TRBJ1-1 TRBV5-6 - medium-sized TGTGCCAGCAGCTTGCGTCTCGACATGAACACTGAAGCTTTCTTT CASSLRLDMNTEAFF
15 TRBJ1-6 TRBV7-9 TRBD1 few TGTGCCAGCAGCGACGGGACAGGGGCTAATTCACCCCTCCACTTT CASSDGTGANSPLHF
15 TRBJ2-7 TRBV6-1 - medium-sized TGTGCCAGCAGTGTAGCGGGACAGGGATCCTACGAGCAGTACTTC CASSVAGQGSYEQYF
15 TRBJ2-3 TRBV6-6 TRBD2 medium-sized TGTGCCAGCACTACTAGCGACCCTGGGACAGATACGCAGTATTTT CASTTSDPGTDTQYF
13 TRBJ1-5 TRBV7-2 - once TGTGCCAGCAGCTTAGGGGCCCGGCAGCCCCAGCATTTT CASSLGARQPQHF
13 TRBJ1-2 TRBV19 - medium-sized TGTGCCAGTACTGCGACAGGCCCATATGGCTACACCTTC CASTATGPYGYTF
20 TRBJ2-6 TRBV30 TRBD1 medium-sized TGTGCCTGGAGTAGTGACAGGGGCCATTCGACGAGATCTGGGGCCAACGTCCTGACTTTC CAWSSDRGHSTRSGANVLTF
20 TRBJ2-5 TRBV5-6 TRBD2 medium-sized TGTGCCAGCAGCTTGAGCCCCATTCTTGCGGGGGGTCAAATAAAAGAGACCCAGTACTTC CASSLSPILAGGQIKETQYF
14 TRBJ2-2 TRBV12-3/TRBV12-4 TRBD1 once TGTACCAGCAGTCCGGACAGGGGGCCCGGGGAGCTGTTTTTT CTSSPDRGPGELFF
14 TRBJ1-4 TRBV13 - medium-sized TGTGCCAGCAGCGCCGGCACAGGGTGGGAAAAACTGTTTTTT CASSAGTGWEKLFF
15 TRBJ1-4 TRBV27 TRBD1 medium-sized TGTGCCAGCAGTTCCCCGACAGGGGGCGGTGAAAAACTGTTTTTT CASSSPTGGGEKLFF
17 TRBJ1-5 TRBV27 TRBD1 medium-sized TGTGCCAGCAGTTTACTCCCCACCGGGACAGGGGATCAGCCCCAGCATTTT CASSLLPTGTGDQPQHF
16 TRBJ1-3 TRBV19 - few TGTGCCAGTAGTCGCTCCCAGGGCCTCTCTGGAAACACCATATATTTT CASSRSQGLSGNTIYF
14 TRBJ1-1 TRBV10-3 TRBD1 medium-sized TGTGCCATCACTCCGGGACAGGGGAACACTGAAGCTTTCTTT CAITPGQGNTEAFF
15 TRBJ2-5 TRBV7-9 TRBD2 medium-sized TGTGCCAGCAGCTTAGGTAGCGGGGTGCAAGAGACCCAGTACTTC CASSLGSGVQETQYF
13 TRBJ2-1 TRBV5-6 TRBD1 medium-sized TGTGCCAGCAGCACCACAGGGGGCAGTGGTCGGTTCTTC CASSTTGGSGRFF
13 TRBJ2-1 TRBV5-4 - medium-sized TGTGCCAGCAGCTTGGAGGAATACAATGAGCAGTTCTTC CASSLEEYNEQFF
15 TRBJ2-1 TRBV19 - medium-sized TGTGCCAGTAGTATTTTTGGGGGCAAGTACAATGAGCAGTTCTTC CASSIFGGKYNEQFF
15 TRBJ2-5 TRBV12-3/TRBV12-4 TRBD2 few TGTGCCAGCAGAGTAGCGGGAGGGCCTGAGGAGACCCAGTACTTC CASRVAGGPEETQYF